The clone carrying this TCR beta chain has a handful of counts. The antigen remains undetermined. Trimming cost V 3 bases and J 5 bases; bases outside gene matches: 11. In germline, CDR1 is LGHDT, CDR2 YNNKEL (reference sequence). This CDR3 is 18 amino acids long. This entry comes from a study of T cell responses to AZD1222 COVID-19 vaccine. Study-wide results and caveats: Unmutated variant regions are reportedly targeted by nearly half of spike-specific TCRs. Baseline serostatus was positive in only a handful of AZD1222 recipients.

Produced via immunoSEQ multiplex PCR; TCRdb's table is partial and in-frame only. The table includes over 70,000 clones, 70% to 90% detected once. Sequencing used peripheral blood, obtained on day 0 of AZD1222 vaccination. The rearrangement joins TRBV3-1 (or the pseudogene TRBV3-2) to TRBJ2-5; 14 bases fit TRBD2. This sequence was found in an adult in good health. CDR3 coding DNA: TGTGCCAGCAGCCACGGACTAGCGGGAGGAGGTGGGGCGGAGACCCAGTACTTC. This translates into CASSHGLAGGGGAETQYF.